A single sample is the source of the 25 T cell receptor beta chains below, sequenced in a study of blood T cell repertoires in COVID-19. The repertoire was sequenced with immunoSEQ multiplex PCR; TCRdb's copy has only in-frame clones and lacks some. The data show 180,000 or so clones, 84% seen once. Sequenced input: peripheral blood. The receptor set was obtained from a man aged 40-49 years who had recovered from COVID-19.

Ten or more counts support this clone. CDR3 protein: CASSTGTFEAQYF. Here the CDR3 DNA reads TGCGCCAGCAGTACCGGGACTTTTGAGGCGCAGTATTTT. The chain uses TRBV5-1 and TRBJ2-3, with D tentatively TRBD2 (6 bases). V dropped 5 bases and J dropped 10 bases, with 17 bases sitting between them. Germline CDR1 reads SGHRS; CDR2 reads YFSETQ. The CDR3 sequence is 13 residues long.

The chain has TRBV7-9 and TRBJ2-1; 13 bases match TRBD2. With V trimmed by 4 bases and J by 15 bases, 12 bases remained unmatched. From germline, CDR1 is SEHNR and CDR2 FQNEAQ (reference sequence). The CDR3 is 15 residues long. Here the CDR3 DNA reads TGTGCCAGCAGCTCATCGACTAGCGGGAGGCCATTTAGGTTCTTC. Protein product: CASSSSTSGRPFRFF.

The chain links TRBV6-5 to TRBJ1-2; 7 bases agree with TRBD1. Germline V gives CDR1 MNHEY, CDR2 SVGAGI. V lost 6 bases and J lost 2; bases outside the gene matches: 6. CDR3 length: 14 amino acids. CDR3 nucleotides: TGTGCCAGCAGCCAGGGGGGCCCCAACTATGGCTACACCTTC. This gives the protein CASSQGGPNYGYTF.

The chain is built from TRBV5-4 and TRBJ2-5, with D possibly being TRBD1 (5 bases). Between the trimmed V and J ends, which lost 0 bases and 1 base, there was a span of 7 bases. Germline CDR1 and CDR2: SGHNT and YYREEE (reference sequence). This CDR3 spans 14 amino acids. The CDR3 loop reads CASSLGQLQETQYF. CDR3 sequence (DNA): TGTGCCAGCAGCTTGGGACAGCTCCAAGAGACCCAGTACTTC.

The chain uses TRBV14 and TRBJ2-7; perhaps TRBD2 as D (6 bases). This CDR3 comprises 13 residues. V shed 6 bases and J shed 2 bases, with 11 bases lying between them. Germline V CDR1 and CDR2: SGHDN, FVKESK. The CDR3 nucleotides read TGTGCCAGCAGGGGATCGGGAGCCTACGAGCAGTACTTC. Protein: CASRGSGAYEQYF.

The chain combines TRBV2 with TRBJ2-5, with 10 bases identical to TRBD1. This CDR3 is 13 amino acids long. Trimming took 5 bases from V and 5 from J; bases not matched to a gene: 2. The germline gives CDR1 SNHLY, CDR2 FYNNEI. CDR3 loop: CASSRTGGETQYF. The CDR3 DNA sequence: TGTGCCAGCAGTCGGACAGGGGGGGAGACCCAGTACTTC.

The chain links TRBV7-2 to TRBJ1-5, with no clear D. V lost 4 bases, J lost 7 bases, and 20 bases lay in between. The germline V gene encodes CDR1 SGHTA and CDR2 FQGNSA. This CDR3 spans 16 amino acids. CDR3 coding DNA: TGTGCCAGCAGCTCAGGCGGGATTGGTGGAGGGCAGCCCCAGCATTTT. Protein sequence: CASSSGGIGGGQPQHF.

This clone was recorded a few times. CDR3 loop: CASTNGGSYNSPLHF. DNA for the CDR3: TGTGCCAGCACCAACGGGGGGTCCTATAATTCACCCCTCCACTTT. The chain couples TRBV2 to TRBJ1-6; possibly TRBD1 for D (5 bases). The germline gives CDR1 SNHLY, CDR2 FYNNEI. Trimming cost V 7 bases and J 1 base, with 11 bases left between them. CDR3 size: 15 residues.

This clone was detected once. The gene calls are TRBV11-2 and TRBJ2-5; TRBD1 might be the D (6 bases). Germline CDR1 SGHAT, CDR2 FQNNGV. V was cut by 0 bases and J by 1 base, with 12 bases left in between. The CDR3 is 16 amino acids. CDR3 nucleotide sequence: TGTGCCAGCAGCTTAGAAACAGGGCTAGGCCAAGAGACCCAGTACTTC. It specifies CASSLETGLGQETQYF.

V usage is TRBV4-3 and J usage is TRBJ1-3; D unclear. The germline V and J ends were trimmed by 0 bases and 2 bases, with 11 bases remaining between them. CDR1 is LGHNA, CDR2 YSLEER, per germline. The CDR3 contains 16 residues. This CDR3 reads CASSQEARGAGNTIYF. Here the CDR3 DNA reads TGCGCCAGCAGCCAAGAAGCAAGAGGAGCTGGAAACACCATATATTTT.

The gene calls are TRBV2 and TRBJ2-7; 7 nucleotides align to TRBD1. Germline V gene lookup returns CDR1 SNHLY and CDR2 FYNNEI. CDR3 length: 12 residues. Trimming removed 6 bases from V and 4 bases from J; junction bases left unmatched: 3. DNA of the CDR3: TGTGCCAGCAGGGGACAGCCTTACGAGCAGTACTTC. The encoded protein is CASRGQPYEQYF.

The rearrangement uses TRBV13 and TRBJ2-2, with 8 bases fitting TRBD1. In germline, CDR1 is PRHDT, CDR2 FYEKMQ (reference sequence). J lost 5 bases, V lost 5 bases, and 13 bases had no gene match. The CDR3 has 17 residues. This CDR3 reads CASSPPDRGSYTGELFF. Here the CDR3 DNA reads TGTGCCAGCAGCCCACCCGACAGGGGATCATATACCGGGGAGCTGTTTTTT.

A remark on this clone: At one boundary the junction diverges from the germline segment, which might be a read error. The V and J genes are TRBV7-7 and TRBJ2-5, with TRBD2 identical over 11 bases. The CDR3 covers 16 residues. Per the germline V gene, CDR1 is SSHAT and CDR2 is FNYEAQ (reference sequence). CDR3 protein: CASSSGLAGDQETQYF. The CDR3, as DNA: TGTGCTAGCAGCTCCGGACTAGCGGGTGACCAAGAGACCCAGTACTTC.

This clone appeared a single time. The V call is TRBV10-3, the J call TRBJ2-1; 12 bases map to TRBD2. CDR3 size: 15 residues. The V gene end was trimmed by 6 bases and the J gene end by 7 bases; junction bases not matched to a gene: 7. Per the germline V gene, CDR1 is ENHRY and CDR2 is SYGVKD. The CDR3 coding sequence is TGTGCCATCAGATCCCAGACTAGCGGGAGTAATGAGCAGTTCTTC. Protein: CAIRSQTSGSNEQFF.

CDR3 bases: TGTGCCAGCAGCCTAAGACTAGCAGCAGATACGCAGTATTTT. It yields the protein CASSLRLAADTQYF. The V call is TRBV11-2, the J call TRBJ2-3, with 7 bases aligning to TRBD2. V trimming: 5 bases; J trimming: 4 bases; junction bases outside the gene matches: 6. Germline CDR1 and CDR2: SGHAT and FQNNGV. The CDR3 has 14 residues.

The V gene is TRBV11-2, the J gene TRBJ1-1, with 8 nucleotides matching TRBD1. Looked up from germline, CDR1 is SGHAT and CDR2 is FQNNGV. The CDR3 spans 14 residues. J was trimmed by 4 bases and V by 5 bases; bases with no gene match: 6. The CDR3 loop reads CASSVDRVFTEAFF. CDR3 bases: TGTGCCAGCAGCGTGGACAGGGTTTTCACTGAAGCTTTCTTT.

V is TRBV6-5 and J is TRBJ1-1; D gene uncertain. This CDR3 region has 11 residues. Trimming pared 6 bases from V and 8 bases from J, leaving 10 bases between. The germline V gene encodes CDR1 MNHEY and CDR2 SVGAGI. The CDR3: CASRSGREAFF. In DNA, the CDR3 is TGTGCCAGCAGGTCCGGGAGGGAAGCTTTCTTT.

The chain combines TRBV19 with TRBJ2-7, with TRBD1 identical over 7 bases. The CDR3 consists of 13 residues. With 5 bases clipped from V and 1 base from J, the junction kept 2 bases outside the gene matches. From germline, CDR1 is LNHDA and CDR2 SQIVND (reference sequence). CDR3 in DNA: TGTGCCAGTAGTGAGACAGGGTCCTACGAGCAGTACTTC. As protein: CASSETGSYEQYF.

CDR3 bases: TGTGCCAGCAGCCGGAGGGGTCCAGCCTACGAGCAGTACTTC. Residues: CASSRRGPAYEQYF. V gene TRBV21-1 combines with J gene TRBJ2-7; whether TRBD2, the table's D call, matches the DNA was not checked. TRBV21-1 is reported as a pseudogene. This CDR3 has 14 residues.

The chain is built from TRBV30 and TRBJ1-2; D remains unclear. The V gene lost 0 bases and the J gene lost 4 bases, with 12 bases spanning the gap. The CDR3 has 14 amino acids. The germline gives CDR1 GTSNPN, CDR2 SVGIG (reference sequence). The CDR3 DNA is TGTGCCTGGAGTGTAACCGGGAGTCTCTATGGCTACACCTTC. It translates to CAWSVTGSLYGYTF.

This clone came up a few times. The V call is TRBV5-8, the J call TRBJ1-6, with 10 bases aligning to TRBD1. Trimming at V came to 0 bases and at J to 8 bases, leaving 5 bases not matched to a gene. Per the germline V gene, CDR1 is SGHTS and CDR2 is YDEGEE. This CDR3 is built from 16 residues. The CDR3 reads CASSLEGGTGDSPLHF. CDR3 bases: TGTGCCAGCAGCTTGGAGGGGGGGACAGGGGATTCACCCCTCCACTTT.

The rearrangement links TRBV5-6 to TRBJ1-2; possible D gene TRBD1, 6 bases. Trimming took 0 bases from V and 4 from J, leaving 7 bases between them. Germline V gene data show CDR1 as SGHDT and CDR2 as YYEEEE. This CDR3 is 13 amino acids long. The CDR3 is CASSLGTAYGYTF. CDR3 nucleotide sequence: TGTGCCAGCAGCTTGGGGACAGCCTATGGCTACACCTTC.

This clone was seen a single time. This chain uses TRBV30 with TRBJ1-5; D ambiguous. The CDR3 is 13 residues long. Germline CDR1 GTSNPN, CDR2 SVGIG (reference sequence). The V and J ends lost 2 bases and 2 bases respectively, with 7 bases between them. The CDR3 DNA follows: TGTGCCTGGAGTACCGAGGGCAATCAGCCCCAGCATTTT. It yields the protein CAWSTEGNQPQHF.

This chain joins TRBV29-1 and TRBJ1-2; 8 nucleotides align to TRBD1. Germline V gene sequence: CDR1 SQVTM, CDR2 ANQGSEA. The CDR3 length is 15 residues. The V and J ends lost 1 base and 8 bases, in that order; junction bases with no gene match: 12. The CDR3 DNA follows: TGCAGCGTTGAAGGAGGACAGGGAATGGATGGCGGCTACACCTTC. Encoded protein: CSVEGGQGMDGGYTF.

The chain is built from TRBV7-8 and TRBJ1-1; no reliable D call. Between the trimmed V and J ends, which lost 5 bases and 1 base, there was a span of 11 bases. This CDR3 spans 14 amino acids. CDR1 and CDR2 (germline): SGHVS, FQNEAQ. In DNA, the CDR3 is TGTGCCAGCAGCCCGGCGGGGAGGAACACTGAAGCTTTCTTT. It translates to CASSPAGRNTEAFF.